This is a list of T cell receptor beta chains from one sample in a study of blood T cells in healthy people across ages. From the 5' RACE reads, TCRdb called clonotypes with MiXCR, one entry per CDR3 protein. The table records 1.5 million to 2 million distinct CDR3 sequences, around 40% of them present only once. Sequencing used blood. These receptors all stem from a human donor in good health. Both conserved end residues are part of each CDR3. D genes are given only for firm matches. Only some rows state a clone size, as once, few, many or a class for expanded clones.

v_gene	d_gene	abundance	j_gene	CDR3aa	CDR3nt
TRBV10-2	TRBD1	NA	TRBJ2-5	CASSGDRGATQYF	TGCGCCAGCAGTGGTGACAGGGGCGCGACCCAGTACTTC
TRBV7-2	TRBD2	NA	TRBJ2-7	CASSRQRGAYEQYF	TGTGCCAGCAGCCGGCAGCGGGGGGCTTACGAGCAGTACTTC
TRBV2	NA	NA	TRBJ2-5	CASSEQSQSGTQYF	TGTGCCAGCAGTGAACAATCTCAATCGGGGACCCAGTACTTC
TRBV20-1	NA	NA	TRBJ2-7	CSASSSWRGASYEQYF	TGCAGTGCTAGCTCAAGCTGGAGGGGGGCCTCCTACGAGCAGTACTTC
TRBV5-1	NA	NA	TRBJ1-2	CVSSWEGTEYGYTF	TGCGTCAGCAGCTGGGAAGGGACGGAATATGGCTACACCTTC
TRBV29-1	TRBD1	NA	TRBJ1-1	CSVEGVRGSTEAFF	TGCAGCGTTGAAGGGGTCAGGGGGAGCACTGAAGCTTTCTTT
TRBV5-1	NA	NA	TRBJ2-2	CASSLPRANTGELFF	TGCGCCAGCAGCTTGCCCAGAGCGAACACCGGGGAGCTGTTTTTT
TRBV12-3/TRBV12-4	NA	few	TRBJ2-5	CASSYTNQETQYF	TGTGCCAGCAGTTATACGAACCAAGAGACCCAGTACTTC
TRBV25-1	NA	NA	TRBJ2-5	CASSGRTGAQETQYF	TGTGCCAGCAGCGGAAGAACGGGAGCGCAAGAGACCCAGTACTTC
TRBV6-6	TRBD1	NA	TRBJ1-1	CASKLGTGEGENTEAFF	TGTGCCAGCAAACTAGGGACAGGGGAAGGGGAGAACACTGAAGCTTTCTTT
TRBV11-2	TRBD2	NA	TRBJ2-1	CASRQTSGGFYEQFF	TGTGCCAGCAGGCAGACTAGCGGGGGTTTTTACGAGCAGTTCTTC
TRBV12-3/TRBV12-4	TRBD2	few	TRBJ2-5	CASSLRRGGRETQYF	TGTGCTAGCAGTTTAAGGCGGGGGGGCCGGGAGACCCAGTACTTC
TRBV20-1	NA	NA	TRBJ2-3	CSGQTNTDTQYF	TGCAGTGGGCAAACAAACACAGATACGCAGTATTTT
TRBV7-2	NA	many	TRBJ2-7	CASSLQGNYEQYF	TGCGCCAGCAGCTTGCAGGGTAACTACGAGCAGTACTTC
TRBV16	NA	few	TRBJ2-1	CASSQRNYNEQFF	TGTGCCAGCAGCCAACGGAACTACAATGAGCAGTTCTTC
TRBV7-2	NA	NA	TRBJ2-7	CASSWQNYEQYF	TGTGCCAGCAGCTGGCAGAACTACGAGCAGTACTTC
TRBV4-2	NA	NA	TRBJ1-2	CASSQEETGETYGYTF	TGTGCCAGCAGCCAAGAGGAGACAGGCGAGACTTATGGCTACACCTTC
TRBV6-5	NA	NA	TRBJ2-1	CASMAAYEQFF	TGTGCCAGCATGGCGGCCTACGAGCAGTTCTTC